This T cell receptor (beta chain) stems from a study of CD8+CD57+ T cells in acquired aplastic anemia. A remark on this clonotype: The antigen is undetermined.

Individuals selected for sequencing had exhibited CD8+CD57+ cell expansion on flow cytometry. No therapy was given to patients before blood sampling. Profiling that covered TCR beta VDJ and CDR3 relied on genomic DNA as its template. A single record per CDR3 protein comes from TCRdb applying MiXCR to the reads. This repertoire shows around 79,000 distinct CDR3 sequences, 70% found once; its top ten account for more than 80%. The germline V gene encodes CDR1 DFQATT and CDR2 SNEGSKA (reference sequence). The V end was cut by 0 bases, the J end by 4 bases, with 16 bases between. The CDR3 length is 15 residues. General study results and limits: Patients shared around 31 CD8+ CDR3 sequences with controls.

Sequencing was performed on sorted CD4+, CD8+, or CD8+CD57+ T cells (not recorded which) from PBMCs. The chain employs TRBV20-1 and TRBJ2-7, with TRBD2 as a possible D gene (5 bases). The sequence was collected from a human donor with aplastic anemia. For the CDR3, the DNA is TGCAGTGCTAGAGATCCCCCGGGATCGACGTACGAGCAGTACTTC. Protein sequence: CSARDPPGSTYEQYF.